The T cell receptor (beta chain) described here comes from a study of Tregs in tolerant kidney transplant recipients. General study points: Tregs expanded with activated donor B cells seemed most donor-specific. Biological reproducibility was not directly addressed in this study.

Germline-derived CDR1 and CDR2 are LNHDA and SQIVND (reference sequence). The ends were cut back, 5 bases at V and 2 bases at J, with 10 bases in the middle. The CDR3 loop spans 13 amino acids. Profiling relied on immunoSEQ multiplex PCR, and the TCRdb table lists in-frame clones only, not all of them. Of tens of thousands of clones in the sample, roughly 84% were seen once. This clone was seen a few times. Its antigen is as yet unknown. Unstimulated Tregs (CD4+CD25+CD127-) and CD4+CD25- non-Tregs were sorted from PBMCs. This rearrangement joins TRBV19 to TRBJ2-7; no clear D gene. Sequencing was performed on CD4+ T cells from blood. This receptor was taken from a human donor in good health. CDR3 in amino acids: CASSATAAYEQYF. The CDR3 region has the DNA TGTGCCAGTAGTGCCACAGCCGCCTACGAGCAGTACTTC.